The rows below give T cell receptor beta chains drawn from one sample of a study of blood T cells in healthy people across ages. From the 5' RACE reads, TCRdb called clonotypes with MiXCR, one entry per CDR3 protein. The sample has about 670,000 distinct CDR3 sequences; more than 45% are singletons. Source material: blood. The receptors shown here come from a woman aged 80 or over in good health. The CDR3 runs from the conserved cysteine through the conserved F or W. A D gene is named only where the DNA matches it firmly. Clone size is not always given. Where it is, it says once, few, many or a class for expanded clones.

v_call	d_call	clone_size	j_call	cdr3_nt	cdr3_aa
TRBV20-1	TRBD1	.	TRBJ1-5	TGCAGTGCTAGTACGGGGGAGGGACAGGGTGGAAATAGCAATCAGCCCCAGCATTTT	CSASTGEGQGGNSNQPQHF
TRBV7-2	TRBD2	few	TRBJ2-7	TGTGCCAGCAGCCGCACTAGCGGGAGTTATTACGAGCAGTACTTC	CASSRTSGSYYEQYF
TRBV7-2	.	.	TRBJ2-1	TGTGCCAGCAGCCCCCAAGTGGCTAGCCATGAGCAGTTCTTC	CASSPQVASHEQFF
TRBV7-9	TRBD1	many	TRBJ2-4	TGTGCCAGCAGCTCGGACAGGGGGCTACCCAAAAACATTCAGTACTTC	CASSSDRGLPKNIQYF
TRBV20-1	.	many	TRBJ2-3	TGCAGTGCTAGGGGGAAGGGCACAGATACGCAGTATTTT	CSARGKGTDTQYF
TRBV4-2	TRBD2	.	TRBJ2-5	TGTGCCAGCAGTCATTCCGCCCATGAGGGTAGCGGGAGGTCGAGGGAGACCCAGTACTTC	CASSHSAHEGSGRSRETQYF
TRBV15	TRBD1	.	TRBJ2-2	TGTGCCACCAGCGACCGGGACAGACACACCGGGGAGCTGTTTTTT	CATSDRDRHTGELFF
TRBV7-9	.	many	TRBJ1-1	TGTGCCAGCAGCCTTTCGAACACTGAAGCTTTCTTT	CASSLSNTEAFF
TRBV24-1	.	.	TRBJ2-5	TGTGCCACCGGAGCCGCCTCCTACAATGAGCAGTACTTC	CATGAASYNEQYF
TRBV2	.	.	TRBJ2-7	TGTGTCAGCAGCCTGGACTTCACCTACGAGCAGTACTTC	CVSSLDFTYEQYF
TRBV7-9	.	.	TRBJ1-1	TGTGCCAGCAGCTTATCCAGGACACCTTGGGCCACTGAAGCTTTCTTT	CASSLSRTPWATEAFF
TRBV4-3	.	.	TRBJ2-7	TGCGCCAGCAGCCTGACCCTTGGGCCCTACGAGCAGTACTTC	CASSLTLGPYEQYF
TRBV5-1	TRBD2	.	TRBJ2-3	TGCGCCAGCAGCTCAGGGACTAGCGTTACAGATACGCAGTATTTT	CASSSGTSVTDTQYF
TRBV10-3	.	.	TRBJ1-1	TGTGCCATCAGTCGAGTAACCGACAACACTGAAGCTTTCTTT	CAISRVTDNTEAFF
TRBV20-1	TRBD2	.	TRBJ2-7	TGCAGTGTTCAGGGCGGACTAGCCTCCTACGAGCAGTACTTC	CSVQGGLASYEQYF
TRBV7-9	.	.	TRBJ1-1	TGTACCAGCAGCTTCGGCAGGGCCTCCACTGAAGCTTTCTTT	CTSSFGRASTEAFF
TRBV10-3	.	many	TRBJ2-7	TGTGCCATCAGTGAGTCGCGGAACGAGCAGTACTTC	CAISESRNEQYF
TRBV9	.	.	TRBJ2-3	TGTGCCAGCAGCGTAGAGTCCCTACTTGGTACGCAGTATTTT	CASSVESLLGTQYF
TRBV18	.	.	TRBJ1-1	TGTGCCAGCTCACCGCTGGACGGGCTGATGAACACTGAAGCTTTCTTT	CASSPLDGLMNTEAFF
TRBV2	.	many	TRBJ2-4	TGTGCCAGCAGTGGTTCCTTTGCCAAAAACATTCAGTACTTC	CASSGSFAKNIQYF
TRBV29-1	TRBD1	many	TRBJ2-5	TGCAGCGTTGTGGGGACAGGGTTGGAGACCCAGTACTTC	CSVVGTGLETQYF
TRBV6-2/TRBV6-3	.	.	TRBJ2-5	TGTGCCAGCAGCGCCCGCGGCAAGGAGACCCAGTACTTC	CASSARGKETQYF
TRBV12-3/TRBV12-4	.	few	TRBJ2-5	TGTGCCAGCAGTTCTATAGAAGGGACCCAGTACTTC	CASSSIEGTQYF
TRBV28	.	.	TRBJ1-2	TGTGCCAGCAGTTTTTGGGGGGAGGACTATGGCTACACCTTC	CASSFWGEDYGYTF
TRBV4-1	.	once	TRBJ1-5	TGCGCCAGCAGCCAATCATTCGGAGGAGCTCAGCCCCAGCATTTT	CASSQSFGGAQPQHF
TRBV7-2	.	few	TRBJ2-1	TGTGCCAGCAGCTTAGGACACCTTAACAATGAGCAGTTCTTC	CASSLGHLNNEQFF
TRBV29-1	TRBD2	.	TRBJ2-4	TGCAGCGCCCGCAGCGGGAGGGGTTTCGAGATTCAGTACTTC	CSARSGRGFEIQYF
TRBV7-9	TRBD1	few	TRBJ2-2	TGTGCCAGCAGCCCTCAGGGGGCGGATAGCGGGGAGCTGTTTTTT	CASSPQGADSGELFF
TRBV18	TRBD1	few	TRBJ1-4	TGTGCCAGCTCACCACCGGGACAGAGTAATGAAAAACTGTTTTTT	CASSPPGQSNEKLFF
TRBV29-1	.	.	TRBJ2-5	TGCAGCGTTGAGGTGACATCGCTGGATGAGACCCAGTACTTC	CSVEVTSLDETQYF
TRBV3-1	.	.	TRBJ2-7	TGTGCCAGCGGGGTTCAAGGGGGTGACGAGCAGTACTTC	CASGVQGGDEQYF
TRBV7-8	TRBD1	many	TRBJ1-1	TGTGCCAGCAGCTTAGGGGCTAGGGACAGGGGCACTGAAGCTTTCTTT	CASSLGARDRGTEAFF
TRBV5-1	.	.	TRBJ2-7	TGCGCCAGCAGCTTGGTGATAGGGGGCTACGAGCAGTACTTC	CASSLVIGGYEQYF
TRBV3-1	.	.	TRBJ1-1	TGTGCCAGCAGCCAAGGAACAGGGCGGACTGAAGCTTTCTTT	CASSQGTGRTEAFF
TRBV18	TRBD1	many	TRBJ1-6	TGTGCCAGCTCACCAGGACAGGTCAGGCATTCACCCCTCCACTTT	CASSPGQVRHSPLHF
TRBV4-1	.	many	TRBJ2-1	TGCGCCAGCAGCCAAGGTTTTACAGGGCTTCGGTACAATGAGCAGTTCTTC	CASSQGFTGLRYNEQFF
TRBV5-1	TRBD1	.	TRBJ2-7	TGCGCCAGCAGCTTGGACGGGACAGGGGGATCCATAGGCTACGAGCAGTACTTC	CASSLDGTGGSIGYEQYF